This T cell receptor beta chain was sequenced in a study of technical replicates of blood from a few donors. V dropped 0 bases and J dropped 5 bases, with 13 bases sitting between them. Germline assignment: CDR1 LGHNA and CDR2 YNFKEQ. The CDR3 has 15 residues. Here immunoSEQ multiplex PCR was the method, and the copy in TCRdb shows in-frame clones only, minus some. Among under 85,000 clones listed, more than 90% were seen once. In its sample, this clone was seen once. The J gene is TRBJ1-1, the V gene TRBV4-2, with D perhaps TRBD1 (5 bases). The receptor was derived from a human donor in good health. The sample taken for sequencing was T cells isolated from PBMCs. Here the CDR3 reads CASSQDYRMGTEAFF. In DNA, the CDR3 is TGTGCCAGCAGCCAAGACTACAGGATGGGTACTGAAGCTTTCTTT.